This T cell receptor beta chain is from a study of shared clonotypes between healthy human individuals. The germline gives CDR1 SGHVS, CDR2 FQNEAQ. Germline trimming cut 3 bases from V and 6 bases from J; bases unmatched to any gene: 13. CDR3 length: 16 amino acids. In the original processing: For the immunoSEQ data, sequences were junction-only without quality scores, so filtering differed. Repertoires were generated with immunoSEQ multiplex PCR, while TCRdb's copy carries only in-frame clones and drops some. The V and J calls and clone size come from that table; D and trimming were worked out from the DNA. The sample has 1.4 million to 1.5 million clones, 95% to 97% seen once; the top ten hold over 1%. Regarding this clone: No antigen is known for it.

Whole-study findings and limits: In general, naive subsets displayed greater estimated richness than memory subsets did. Non-shared clonotypes had lower generation probabilities than those shared by all four donors. The rarefaction results pointed to incomplete sorted-subset sequencing despite large depth.

This sequence was found in a man aged 30-40 years in good health. The V call is TRBV7-8, the J call TRBJ2-7; 8 positions match TRBD1. Sequencing used naive CD4+ T cells sorted from blood. Subset given: CD45RA+ positively selected. This chain's CDR3 is CASSLGTTGGLGEQYF. Here the CDR3 DNA reads TGTGCCAGCAGCTTGGGGACAACAGGGGGTCTGGGCGAGCAGTACTTC.